The rows below give T cell receptor beta chains drawn from one sample of a study of blood T cell repertoires in COVID-19. The method was immunoSEQ multiplex PCR; TCRdb's version includes in-frame clones alone and lacks a portion of them. Found here are roughly 380,000 clones, about nine tenths of them singletons; the top ten hold approximately 1%. Source material: PBMCs or T cells enriched from blood (not recorded which). Receptors originate from a woman in her twenties or thirties who had been exposed to COVID-19. The CDR3 runs from the conserved cysteine through the conserved F or W. Each record gives: D gene, clone size, V gene, J gene, CDR3 DNA, CDR3 protein. A D gene is named only where the DNA matches it firmly. Expanded clones are given a class, and other clones once, few, many or no size at all.

TRBD2	-	TRBV29-1	TRBJ2-5	TGCAGCATCGGACTAGTAGAGACCCAGTACTTC	CSIGLVETQYF
-	-	TRBV27	TRBJ1-2	TGTGCCAGCAGTCTACAGGGATTCGGCGGCTACACCTTC	CASSLQGFGGYTF
-	-	TRBV7-2	TRBJ1-2	TGTGCCAGCAGCGAGTCGCCCTTCTACACCTTC	CASSESPFYTF
-	-	TRBV28	TRBJ1-1	TGTGCCAGCAGCCTACCCAGGGCCCCGAACACTGAAGCTTTCTTT	CASSLPRAPNTEAFF
TRBD2	-	TRBV15	TRBJ2-1	TGTGCCACCAGCAGGGGTTCTAGCGGGAGGGTAGGTCCCCACAATGAGCAGTTCTTC	CATSRGSSGRVGPHNEQFF
-	-	TRBV28	TRBJ1-1	TGTGCCAGCAGTACCGGGTCCCTTAACACTGAAGCTTTCTTT	CASSTGSLNTEAFF
TRBD1	-	TRBV13	TRBJ2-7	TGTGCCAGCAGTCTTCCCGGGGGGGACAGGGGTGACGAGCAGTACTTC	CASSLPGGDRGDEQYF
-	-	TRBV27	TRBJ1-1	TGTGCCAGCACCTCCAGGGACTACACTGAAGCTTTCTTT	CASTSRDYTEAFF
-	few	TRBV29-1	TRBJ2-5	TGCAGCGTTGAAGAGGTGGGTCTAGCTGAAGGGACCCAGTACTTC	CSVEEVGLAEGTQYF
TRBD1	few	TRBV3-1/TRBV3-2	TRBJ1-2	TGTGCCAGCAGCCAACCCGGGACAGGGAATGATTGGCGCTACACCTTC	CASSQPGTGNDWRYTF
-	-	TRBV7-8	TRBJ1-5	TGTGCCAGCAGCTTAGACGTAGATCAGCCCCAGCATTTT	CASSLDVDQPQHF
TRBD1	-	TRBV7-9	TRBJ1-4	TGTGCCAGCAGCTTTGACGGGACAGGGAATGAAAAACTGTTTTTT	CASSFDGTGNEKLFF
TRBD2	-	TRBV7-6	TRBJ2-7	TGTGCCAGCAGCTTAGGGGGTCTGAGGGAGGGCGAGCAGTACTTC	CASSLGGLREGEQYF
-	-	TRBV28	TRBJ2-1	TGTGCCAGCACCCACCCTAGGCTGGTGGAGAATGAGCAGTTCTTC	CASTHPRLVENEQFF
TRBD1	-	TRBV11-3	TRBJ2-1	TGTGCCAGCAGCTTAGAGGGACAGGGGTACAATGAGCAGTTCTTC	CASSLEGQGYNEQFF
-	-	TRBV18	TRBJ1-1	TGTGCCAGCTCACCGGGGCGGGGTGGAGTCGCTGAAGCTTTCTTT	CASSPGRGGVAEAFF
-	-	TRBV7-3	TRBJ2-3	TGTGCCAGCAGCCCCGGCGGGACGCAGTATTTT	CASSPGGTQYF
-	-	TRBV28	TRBJ1-1	TGTGCCAGCAGTTATCTAGCGGGCCACGGGGGCACTGAAGCTTTCTTT	CASSYLAGHGGTEAFF
TRBD2	-	TRBV12-5	TRBJ2-1	TGTGCTAGTGGTTTTACACCCCCAAGTTCCGGACTAGCGGGAGGGCCCGGTGCGTTCTTC	CASGFTPPSSGLAGGPGAFF
-	-	TRBV28	TRBJ2-6	TGTGCCAGCAGCCCACCGACAGGTAGCTCTGGGGCCAACGTCCTGACTTTC	CASSPPTGSSGANVLTF
TRBD1	once	TRBV7-9	TRBJ1-2	TGTGCCAGCAGCCATTTCCCGACAGGGGTAAGGAGCTACACCTTC	CASSHFPTGVRSYTF
TRBD1	-	TRBV27	TRBJ2-1	TGTGCCAGCAGTTCCCATGGACAGGGATACGGTGAGCAGTTCTTC	CASSSHGQGYGEQFF
TRBD1	-	TRBV18	TRBJ1-2	TGTGCCAGCTCGCAGGACAGGCGATCCTATGGCTACACCTTC	CASSQDRRSYGYTF
TRBD1	-	TRBV6-5	TRBJ1-2	TGTGCCAGCAGTTTGCATCCAGGGGGCAGTGGCTACACCTTC	CASSLHPGGSGYTF
-	-	TRBV5-5	TRBJ1-5	TGTGCCAGCAGCTTTCTAGGGGGTCAGCCCCAGCATTTT	CASSFLGGQPQHF
-	-	TRBV9	TRBJ1-1	TGTGCCAGCAGCGGCACACAGGGTAGCCACACTGAAGCTTTCTTT	CASSGTQGSHTEAFF
TRBD2	-	TRBV7-9	TRBJ2-1	TGTGCCAGCAGCTTAGAGGTCCCTAGCGGGAGCTATGAGCAGTTCTTC	CASSLEVPSGSYEQFF
-	few	TRBV7-3	TRBJ1-4	TGTGCCAGCAGCTTATTCGGCAGGGCCGCAACTAATGAAAAACTGTTTTTT	CASSLFGRAATNEKLFF
TRBD2	-	TRBV7-8	TRBJ2-7	TGTGCCAGCAGCTCTCGTAGCGGGAGGTTCCACGAGCAGTACTTC	CASSSRSGRFHEQYF
-	-	TRBV28	TRBJ2-7	TGTGCCAGCATCCAGGGGCCTAGCGAGCAGTACTTC	CASIQGPSEQYF
-	once	TRBV16	TRBJ1-5	TGTGCCAGCAGCCAATCCCCAGGGGACAATCAGCCCCAGCATTTT	CASSQSPGDNQPQHF
-	-	TRBV29-1	TRBJ1-2	TGCAGCGTTGGGGCAGCCGATGGCTACACCTTC	CSVGAADGYTF
TRBD2	-	TRBV9	TRBJ2-5	TGTGCCAGCAGCTCCGCGGGGGGGACCTTAGAGACCCAGTACTTC	CASSSAGGTLETQYF
-	-	TRBV29-1	TRBJ1-1	TGCAGCGCTACGGACACTGAAGCTTTCTTT	CSATDTEAFF
TRBD1	-	TRBV27	TRBJ1-5	TGTGCCAGCAGTGCCAGGACAGGGCTCAATCAGCCCCAGCATTTT	CASSARTGLNQPQHF
TRBD2	-	TRBV19	TRBJ2-1	TGTGCCAGTAGACGAGGACTAGCGGGCGGGTTTGATGAGCAGTTCTTC	CASRRGLAGGFDEQFF
-	-	TRBV11-2	TRBJ2-5	TGTGCCAGCAGCTTGCGGTTGGGAGAGACCCAGTACTTC	CASSLRLGETQYF
-	-	TRBV5-1	TRBJ2-7	TGCGCCAGCAGCTTGCGAAATTGGTCAGTGCCCTACGAGCAGTACTTC	CASSLRNWSVPYEQYF
-	-	TRBV3-1/TRBV3-2	TRBJ2-7	TGTGCCAGCAGACAGGGAAGCGAGCAGTACTTC	CASRQGSEQYF
-	-	TRBV7-2	TRBJ2-7	TGTGCCAGCAGCTTACGGGGCGGGACCTCCTACGAGCAGTACTTC	CASSLRGGTSYEQYF
-	few	TRBV7-9	TRBJ1-6	TGTGCCAGCAGCTCGTTCACGGGTGTGGATTCACCCCTCCACTTT	CASSSFTGVDSPLHF